This TCR beta chain was sequenced for a study of blood T cell repertoires in COVID-19 (dated by TCRdb to 2018 to 2020). Describing the broader study: Collaborator samples came from the United States, Italy and Spain and covered acute and convalescent phases of COVID-19. The repertoires were released in a freely available public database intended as a resource for research on the immune response to SARS-CoV-2. The material from the prospective study consisted of cDNA or gDNA derived from T cells, B-cell-depleted T cells, or PBMCs. A de-identified subject ID, COVID-19 status, age in years and sex were almost always included in the sample metadata. The samples were drawn from the first 160 participants of the ongoing ImmuneRACE study and from 1,254 subjects provided by 6 global collaborators. Deeply sampled blood TCRbeta repertoires from subjects exposed to, actively infected with, or recovered from COVID-19 were included in the dataset. HLA class I and class II types, where available, came from metadata supplied by the sample provider rather than from assay-based typing. The paper as a whole reports these results and caveats: How much clinical and demographic metadata was included differed by source and by participant, and the metadata was provided uncurated.

V is pruned by 7 bases and J by 7 bases, leaving 7 bases of the junction without a gene match. Inclusive of the bounding cysteine and phenylalanine, the CDR3 is 14 residues long. The read is trimmed to its CDR3 DNA, 42 bases read in frame from base 1. The CDR1 and CDR2 encoded by the germline V gene are MGHRA and YSYEKL. TCRbeta CDR3 regions were amplified from genomic DNA using the immunoSEQ Assay, a bias-controlled multiplex PCR. The source study handled its data this way. Nucleated cell counts per sample were estimated from amplification of reference gene primers within the assay. To quantify the absolute abundance of each unique TCRbeta CDR3 rearrangement, sequence reads were collapsed and filtered. For each sample, productive Simpson clonality was calculated as the square root of Simpson's diversity index across productive rearrangements. This is the immuneACCESS table as TCRdb keeps it, with only in-frame sequences that have V and J called. A part of the clones is gone; compared with another copy, unresolved V genes explain less than half, and the rest is unexplained. V, J and clone size are taken as reported in that table, and D and trimming were inferred from the DNA itself. Recorded for this sample are about 110,000 clones; about 80% of them occurred a single time. The ten largest clones add up to approximately 4.1% of the sample.

Collaborating institutions collected whole blood in K2EDTA tubes following their own protocols. For TCRbeta analysis, collaborators shipped samples as frozen whole blood, isolated PBMCs, or DNA extracted from either of those sample types. A word on this clone: No cognate antigen has been identified for it. The sample holds no much larger clone one base away, and base qualities are not on file.

The specimen was peripheral blood. The clonotype was recovered from a woman in her 70s with acute or convalescent COVID-19. The sequence joins TRBV4-1 to TRBJ1-6; TRBD1 agrees with 7 junctional bases. The DNA reads as follows: TGCGCCAGCACCCTCTTCAGGGGGAATTCACCCCTCCACTTT. Its translation is CASTLFRGNSPLHF.